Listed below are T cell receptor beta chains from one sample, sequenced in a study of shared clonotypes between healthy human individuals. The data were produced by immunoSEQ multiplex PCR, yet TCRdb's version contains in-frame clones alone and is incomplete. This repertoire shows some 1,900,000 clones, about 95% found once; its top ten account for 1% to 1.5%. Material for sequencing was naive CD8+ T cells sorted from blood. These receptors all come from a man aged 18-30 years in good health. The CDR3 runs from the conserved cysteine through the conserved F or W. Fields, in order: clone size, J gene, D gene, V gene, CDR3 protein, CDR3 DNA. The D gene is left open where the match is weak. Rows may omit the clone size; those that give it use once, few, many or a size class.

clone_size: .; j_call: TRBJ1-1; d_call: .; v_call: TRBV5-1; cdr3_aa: CASSLGGDNAEAFF; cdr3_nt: TGCGCCAGCAGCTTAGGGGGGGACAATGCTGAAGCTTTCTTT
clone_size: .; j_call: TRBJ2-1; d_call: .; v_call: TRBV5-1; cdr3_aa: CASSLWVSRGVYNEQFF; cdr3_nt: TGCGCCAGCAGCTTATGGGTTTCCCGCGGGGTTTACAATGAGCAGTTCTTC
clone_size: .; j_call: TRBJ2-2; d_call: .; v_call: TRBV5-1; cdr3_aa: CASSSRGSGELFF; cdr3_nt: TGCGCCAGCAGCTCGCGTGGATCCGGGGAGCTGTTTTTT
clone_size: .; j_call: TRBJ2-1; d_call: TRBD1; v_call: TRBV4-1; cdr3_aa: CASSPGQEQFF; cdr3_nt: TGCGCCAGCAGCCCGGGACAGGAGCAGTTCTTC
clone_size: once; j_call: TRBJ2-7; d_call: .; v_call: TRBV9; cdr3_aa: CASSPERVSYEQYF; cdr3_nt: TGTGCCAGCAGCCCAGAGAGGGTTTCCTACGAGCAGTACTTC
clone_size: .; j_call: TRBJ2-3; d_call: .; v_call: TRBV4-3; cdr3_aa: CASSRDGTDTQYF; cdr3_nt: TGCGCCAGCAGCCGGGACGGCACAGATACGCAGTATTTT
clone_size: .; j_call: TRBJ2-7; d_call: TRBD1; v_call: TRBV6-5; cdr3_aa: CASRLGQKVGQYF; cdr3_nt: TGTGCCAGCAGACTGGGACAGAAGGTTGGGCAGTACTTC
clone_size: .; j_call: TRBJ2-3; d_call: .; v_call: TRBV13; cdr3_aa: CASSLFVKPDTQYF; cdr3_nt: TGTGCCAGCAGCTTATTCGTAAAACCAGATACGCAGTATTTT
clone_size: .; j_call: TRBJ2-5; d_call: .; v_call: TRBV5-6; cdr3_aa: CASSLGSYGETQYF; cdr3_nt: TGTGCCAGCAGCTTGGGATCGTACGGGGAGACCCAGTACTTC
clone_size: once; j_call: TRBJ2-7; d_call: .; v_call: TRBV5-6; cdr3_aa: CASSLGLDEQYF; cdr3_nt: TGTGCCAGCAGCTTGGGTTTGGACGAGCAGTACTTC
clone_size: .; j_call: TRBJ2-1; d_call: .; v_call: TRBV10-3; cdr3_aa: CATVGDGTYNEQFF; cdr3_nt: TGTGCCACCGTGGGGGACGGGACCTACAATGAGCAGTTCTTC
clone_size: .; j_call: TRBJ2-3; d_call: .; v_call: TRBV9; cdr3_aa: CASSADSMGTDTQYF; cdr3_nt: TGTGCCAGCAGCGCCGACTCGATGGGGACAGATACGCAGTATTTT
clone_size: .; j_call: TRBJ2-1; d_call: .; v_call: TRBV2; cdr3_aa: CASSEVNEQFF; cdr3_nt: TGTGCCAGCAGTGAAGTCAATGAGCAGTTCTTC
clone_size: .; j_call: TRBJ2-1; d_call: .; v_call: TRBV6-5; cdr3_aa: CASSYTGDNNEQFF; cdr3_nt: TGTGCCAGCAGTTACACGGGAGATAATAATGAGCAGTTCTTC
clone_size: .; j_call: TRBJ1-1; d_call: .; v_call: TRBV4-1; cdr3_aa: CASSLPGMSPEAFF; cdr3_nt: TGCGCCAGCAGCCTGCCGGGAATGAGTCCTGAAGCTTTCTTT
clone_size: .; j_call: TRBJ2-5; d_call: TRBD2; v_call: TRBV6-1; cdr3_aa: CASSDSLSGGAGETQYF; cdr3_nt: TGTGCCAGCAGTGATAGTTTAAGCGGGGGGGCCGGTGAGACCCAGTACTTC
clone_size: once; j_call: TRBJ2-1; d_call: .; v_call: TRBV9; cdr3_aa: CASSANLLAPSSYNEQFF; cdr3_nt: TGTGCCAGCAGCGCGAATCTTCTAGCGCCGAGCTCCTACAATGAGCAGTTCTTC
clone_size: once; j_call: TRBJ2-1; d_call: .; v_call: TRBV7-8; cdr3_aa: CASSSPWGWVNEQFF; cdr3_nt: TGTGCCAGCAGCTCCCCGTGGGGGTGGGTGAATGAGCAGTTCTTC
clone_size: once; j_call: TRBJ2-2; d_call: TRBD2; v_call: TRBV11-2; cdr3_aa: CASSLAGGTTGELFF; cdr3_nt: TGTGCCAGCAGCTTAGCGGGGGGGACGACCGGGGAGCTGTTTTTT
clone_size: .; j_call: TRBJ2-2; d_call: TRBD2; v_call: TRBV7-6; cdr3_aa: CASSPVIAGGPSNTGELFF; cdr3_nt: TGTGCCAGCAGCCCTGTTATAGCGGGAGGGCCTTCGAACACCGGGGAGCTGTTTTTT
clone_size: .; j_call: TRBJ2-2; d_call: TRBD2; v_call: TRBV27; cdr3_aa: CASSLSSGEYTGELFF; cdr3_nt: TGTGCCAGCAGTTTATCTAGCGGGGAATACACCGGGGAGCTGTTTTTT
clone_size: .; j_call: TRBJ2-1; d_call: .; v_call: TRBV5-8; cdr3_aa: CASGQVYNEQFF; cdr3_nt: TGTGCCAGCGGGCAGGTGTACAATGAGCAGTTCTTC
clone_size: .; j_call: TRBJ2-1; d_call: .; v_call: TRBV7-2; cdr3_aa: CASSLASQGFPYNEQFF; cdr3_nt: TGTGCCAGCAGCTTAGCGTCACAGGGTTTCCCCTACAATGAGCAGTTCTTC
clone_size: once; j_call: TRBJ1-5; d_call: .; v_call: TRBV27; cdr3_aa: CASSFGEAQPQHF; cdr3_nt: TGTGCCAGCAGTTTCGGGGAGGCTCAGCCCCAGCATTTT
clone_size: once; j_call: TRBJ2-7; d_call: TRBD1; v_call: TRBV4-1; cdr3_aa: CASSQASTGADYEQYF; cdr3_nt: TGCGCCAGCAGCCAAGCCTCGACAGGGGCGGACTACGAGCAGTACTTC
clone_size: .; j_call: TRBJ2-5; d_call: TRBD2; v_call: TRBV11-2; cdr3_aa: CASSSRAGQETQYF; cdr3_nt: TGTGCCAGCAGCTCCAGAGCGGGACAAGAGACCCAGTACTTC
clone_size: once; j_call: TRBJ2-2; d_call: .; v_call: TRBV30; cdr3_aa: CAWTTGYAGELFF; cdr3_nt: TGTGCCTGGACAACAGGGTACGCCGGGGAGCTGTTTTTT
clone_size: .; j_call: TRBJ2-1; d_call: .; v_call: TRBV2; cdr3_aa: CASTFTGPSFF; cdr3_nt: TGTGCCAGCACTTTTACAGGCCCCTCGTTCTTC
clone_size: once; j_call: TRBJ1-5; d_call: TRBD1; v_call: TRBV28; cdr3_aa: CASSPGTGGSNQPQHF; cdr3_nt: TGTGCCAGCAGTCCGGGGACAGGCGGGAGCAATCAGCCCCAGCATTTT
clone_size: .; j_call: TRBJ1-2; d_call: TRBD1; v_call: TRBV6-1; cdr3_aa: CASSGGGQGGLWYGYTF; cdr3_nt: TGTGCCAGCAGTGGAGGGGGACAGGGCGGTTTATGGTATGGCTACACCTTC
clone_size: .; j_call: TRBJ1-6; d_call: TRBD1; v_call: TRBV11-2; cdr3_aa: CASSLDPPRGLLNSPLHF; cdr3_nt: TGTGCCAGCAGCTTAGATCCCCCCAGGGGGCTGCTTAATTCACCCCTCCACTTT
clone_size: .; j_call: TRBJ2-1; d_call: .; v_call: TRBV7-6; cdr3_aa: CASSSGPAGNEQFF; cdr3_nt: TGTGCCAGCAGCTCTGGACCCGCGGGGAATGAGCAGTTCTTC
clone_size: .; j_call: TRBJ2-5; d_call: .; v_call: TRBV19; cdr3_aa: CASSTYLGSGETQYF; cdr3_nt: TGTGCCAGTAGTACCTATCTAGGGTCTGGGGAGACCCAGTACTTC
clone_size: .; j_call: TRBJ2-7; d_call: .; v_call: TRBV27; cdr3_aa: CASTTTAGPLYEQYF; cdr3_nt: TGTGCCAGCACTACAACCGCGGGACCGTTGTACGAGCAGTACTTC
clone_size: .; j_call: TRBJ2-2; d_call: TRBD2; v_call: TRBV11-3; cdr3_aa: CASSLSPGLVGTGELFF; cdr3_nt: TGTGCCAGCAGCTTATCTCCCGGACTAGTCGGGACCGGGGAGCTGTTTTTT
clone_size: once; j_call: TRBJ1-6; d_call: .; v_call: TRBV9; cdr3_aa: CASSVYRDILDAPLHF; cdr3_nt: TGTGCCAGCAGCGTATACAGGGACATCTTGGATGCACCCCTCCACTTT
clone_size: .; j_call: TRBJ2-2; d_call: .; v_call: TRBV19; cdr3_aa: CASSILFGGELFF; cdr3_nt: TGTGCCAGTAGTATTCTGTTCGGCGGGGAGCTGTTTTTT
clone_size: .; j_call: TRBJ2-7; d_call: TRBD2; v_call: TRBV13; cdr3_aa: CASSLGGLGSYEQYF; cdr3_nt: TGTGCCAGCAGCCTCGGAGGACTAGGGAGCTACGAGCAGTACTTC
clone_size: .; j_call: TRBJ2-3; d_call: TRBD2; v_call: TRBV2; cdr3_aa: CASRGLGLGDTQYF; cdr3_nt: TGTGCCAGCAGAGGACTAGGTCTCGGCGATACGCAGTATTTT
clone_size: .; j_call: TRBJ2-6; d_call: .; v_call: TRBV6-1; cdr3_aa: CASSATGANVLTF; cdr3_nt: TGTGCCAGCAGCGCAACTGGGGCCAACGTCCTGACTTTC
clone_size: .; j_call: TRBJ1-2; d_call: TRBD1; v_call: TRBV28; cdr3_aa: CASSLSSPGGNGYTF; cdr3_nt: TGTGCCAGCAGTTTATCCTCCCCAGGGGGAAATGGCTACACCTTC
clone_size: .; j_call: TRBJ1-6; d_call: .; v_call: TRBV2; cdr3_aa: CASSEAFGRSPLHF; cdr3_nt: TGTGCCAGCAGTGAAGCATTCGGGAGGTCACCCCTCCACTTT
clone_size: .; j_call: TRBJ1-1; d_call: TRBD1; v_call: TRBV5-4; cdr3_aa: CASSIPGQGMYTEAFF; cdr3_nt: TGTGCCAGCAGCATCCCGGGACAGGGGATGTATACTGAAGCTTTCTTT
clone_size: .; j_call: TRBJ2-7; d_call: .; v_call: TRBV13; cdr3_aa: CASSLTGYYEQYF; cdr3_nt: TGTGCCAGCAGCTTGACAGGTTACTACGAGCAGTACTTC
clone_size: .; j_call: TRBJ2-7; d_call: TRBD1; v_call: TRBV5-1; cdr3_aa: CASSLWTGPGYEQYF; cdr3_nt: TGCGCCAGCAGCTTGTGGACAGGCCCAGGCTACGAGCAGTACTTC
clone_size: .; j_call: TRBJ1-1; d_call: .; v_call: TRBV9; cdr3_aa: CASSVVEGPEAFF; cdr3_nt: TGTGCCAGCAGCGTAGTGGAGGGGCCGGAAGCTTTCTTT
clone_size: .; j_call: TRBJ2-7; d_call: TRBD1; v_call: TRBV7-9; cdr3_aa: CASSSPRTGSYEQYF; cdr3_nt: TGTGCCAGCAGTTCACCTAGGACAGGCTCCTACGAGCAGTACTTC
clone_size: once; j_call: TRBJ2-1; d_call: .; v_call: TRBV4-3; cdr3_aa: CASSQVGYNEQFF; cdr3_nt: TGCGCCAGCAGCCAGGTCGGGTACAATGAGCAGTTCTTC
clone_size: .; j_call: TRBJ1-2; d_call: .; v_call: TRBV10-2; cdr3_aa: CASSDGGPWGYTF; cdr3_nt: TGCGCCAGCAGTGACGGCGGACCATGGGGCTACACCTTC
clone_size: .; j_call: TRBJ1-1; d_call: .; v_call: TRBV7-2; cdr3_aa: CASSWGVWTEAFF; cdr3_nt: TGTGCCAGCAGCTGGGGTGTTTGGACTGAAGCTTTCTTT
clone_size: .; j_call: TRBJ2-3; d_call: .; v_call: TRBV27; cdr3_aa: CASSLMGDTQYF; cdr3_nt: TGTGCCAGCAGTCTCATGGGGGATACGCAGTATTTT
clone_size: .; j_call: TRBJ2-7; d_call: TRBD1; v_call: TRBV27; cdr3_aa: CASYSTGDRSYEQYF; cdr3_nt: TGTGCCAGCTACTCTACCGGGGACAGGTCCTACGAGCAGTACTTC
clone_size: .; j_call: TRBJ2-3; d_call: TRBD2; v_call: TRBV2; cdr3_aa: CASSGQGSGDQDTQYF; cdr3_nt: TGTGCCAGCTCCGGGCAGGGTAGCGGGGATCAAGATACGCAGTATTTT
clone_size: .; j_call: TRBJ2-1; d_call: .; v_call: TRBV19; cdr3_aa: CASSIDEELSSYNEQFF; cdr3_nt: TGTGCCAGTAGTATAGACGAGGAGTTGAGCTCCTACAATGAGCAGTTCTTC
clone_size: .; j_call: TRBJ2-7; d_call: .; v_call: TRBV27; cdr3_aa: CASSTLGPLYEQYF; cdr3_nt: TGTGCCAGCAGCACTTTAGGACCTCTTTACGAGCAGTACTTC
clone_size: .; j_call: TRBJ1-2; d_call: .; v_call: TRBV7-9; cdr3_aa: CASSQAGHEEGYTF; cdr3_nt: TGTGCCAGCAGCCAAGCGGGGCACGAGGAGGGCTACACCTTC
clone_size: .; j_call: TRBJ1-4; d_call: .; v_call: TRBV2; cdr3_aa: CASSDPSSVRDALATNEKLFF; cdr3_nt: TGTGCCAGCAGTGACCCAAGTAGCGTAAGGGATGCCCTCGCAACTAATGAAAAACTGTTTTTT
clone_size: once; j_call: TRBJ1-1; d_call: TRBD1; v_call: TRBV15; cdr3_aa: CATSTQGGDTEAFF; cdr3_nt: TGTGCCACCAGCACTCAGGGGGGGGACACTGAAGCTTTCTTT
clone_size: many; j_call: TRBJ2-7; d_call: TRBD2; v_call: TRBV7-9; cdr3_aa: CASSPNLGGEQYF; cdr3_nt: TGTGCCAGCAGCCCGAACCTGGGGGGGGAGCAGTACTTC